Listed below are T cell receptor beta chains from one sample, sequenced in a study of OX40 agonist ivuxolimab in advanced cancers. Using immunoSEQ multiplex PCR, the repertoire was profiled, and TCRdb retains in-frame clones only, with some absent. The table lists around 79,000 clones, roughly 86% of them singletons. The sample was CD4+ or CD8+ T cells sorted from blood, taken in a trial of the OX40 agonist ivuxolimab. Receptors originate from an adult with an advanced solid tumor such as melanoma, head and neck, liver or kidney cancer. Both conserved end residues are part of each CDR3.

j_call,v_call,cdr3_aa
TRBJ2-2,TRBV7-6,CASSSQALSGGELFF
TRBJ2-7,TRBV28,CASSPIKPAGASYEQYF
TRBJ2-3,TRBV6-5,CASSSSGSTDTQYF
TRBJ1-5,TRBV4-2,CASSQEALGVSNQPQHF
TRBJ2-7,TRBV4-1,CASSRYGGRPSYEQYF
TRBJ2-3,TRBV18,CASSPPGRSTDTQYF
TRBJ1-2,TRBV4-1,CASSQDTGRRNYGYTF
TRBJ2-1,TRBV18,CASSPSGSEQFF
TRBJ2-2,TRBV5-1,CASSLAQTGELFF
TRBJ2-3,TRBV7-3,CASSPSSGRALRADTQYF
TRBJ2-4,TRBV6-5,CASSRDFGVQYF
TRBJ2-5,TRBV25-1,CASSEALFKETQYF
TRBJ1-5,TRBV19,CASSIGGNQPQHF
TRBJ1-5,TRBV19,CASSPPGTGGRQPQHF
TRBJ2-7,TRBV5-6,CASSLAQLEQYF
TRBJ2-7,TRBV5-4,CASSRTSGNYEQYF
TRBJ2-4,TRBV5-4,CASSLAAGLAGSLAKNIQYF
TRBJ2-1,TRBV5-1,CASSGGVWGEQFF
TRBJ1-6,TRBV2,CASSDWQPNNSPLHF
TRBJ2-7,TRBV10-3,CAIRPGQGSRSSYEQYF
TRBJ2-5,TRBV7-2,CASSLVLRETQYF
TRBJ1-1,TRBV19,CASSTRQVTDTEAFF
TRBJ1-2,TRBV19,CASSHRGANYGYTF
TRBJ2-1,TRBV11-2,CASRRQGKDEQFF
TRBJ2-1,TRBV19,CASSLRLVVDEQFF
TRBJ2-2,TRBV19,CASSAQTSELFF
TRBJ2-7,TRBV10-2,CASSAGYEQYF
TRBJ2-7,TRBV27,CASSHRGVLSYEQYF
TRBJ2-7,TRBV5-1,CASSTGTVYEQYF
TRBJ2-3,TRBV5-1,CASSDGSTDTQYF
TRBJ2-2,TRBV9,CASRGTSGTGELFF
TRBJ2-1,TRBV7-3,CASSPSGWGRGNEQFF
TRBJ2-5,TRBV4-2,CASSQGAGGAQETQYF
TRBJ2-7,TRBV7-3,CASSLNGAGGPYEQYF
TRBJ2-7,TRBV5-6,CASSLYGAGSSYEQYF
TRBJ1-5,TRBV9,CASSQFGTANQPQHF
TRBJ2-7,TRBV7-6,CASSLGPRGTPQGAIYEQYF
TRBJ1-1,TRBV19,CASSIKVQGNTEAFF
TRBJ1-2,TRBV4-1,CASSQERGSGLGYTF
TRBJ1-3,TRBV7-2,CASSLGSSSGNTIYF
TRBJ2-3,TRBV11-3,CASSLGTSGTTDTQYF
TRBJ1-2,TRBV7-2,CASSLSSGLNYGYTF
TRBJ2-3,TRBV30,CAWSVGRSDTQYF
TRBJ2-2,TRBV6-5,CASHPAGMVTGELFF
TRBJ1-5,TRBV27,CASSPRRGQGRVEAVQPQHF
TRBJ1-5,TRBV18,CASSRTGGYDQPQHF
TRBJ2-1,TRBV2,CASGRAEQFF
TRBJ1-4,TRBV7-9,CASRGGYNEKLFF
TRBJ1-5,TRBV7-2,CASSSRTGRPQHF
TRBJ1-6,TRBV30,CASRGDSYNSPLHF
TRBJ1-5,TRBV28,CASRPGGSGNQPQHF
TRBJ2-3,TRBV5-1,CASSLAYSGGVDTQYF
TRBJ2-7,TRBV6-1,CASRISQGIYYEQYF
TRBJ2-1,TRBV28,CASSLGKGARYNEQFF
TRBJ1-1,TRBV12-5,CASGSHGRALEAFF
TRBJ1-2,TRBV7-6,CASSPDENYGYTF
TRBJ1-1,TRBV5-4,CASSTDRENTEAFF
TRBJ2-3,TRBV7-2,CASSLNLAGTDTQYF